This T cell receptor (beta chain) derives from a study of identical twins. Whole-study findings and limits: The study found excess low generation probability among twin-shared out-of-frame alpha sequences. Insertions were fewer in abundant cord blood beta clonotypes, whereas memory repertoires showed none of this pattern.

Template switching added a universal primer site; cDNA carried unique molecular identifiers. TCRdb re-called the 5' RACE reads with MiXCR, one entry per CDR3 protein. The sample holds about 690,000 distinct CDR3 sequences, roughly 6.2% seen once. This clonotype was recorded at least ten times. Its antigen is as yet unknown. Trimming cost V 4 bases and J 1 base, with 17 bases left between them. From germline, CDR1 is SGHRS and CDR2 YFSETQ. This CDR3 has 16 residues. Sequencing used naive T cells sorted from blood. The gene calls are TRBV5-1 and TRBJ1-1, with D hard to call. The receptor comes from a man between 18 and 29 years old in good health. CDR3 DNA sequence: TGCGCCAGCAGCCCCGGAGCTCTTAATCCGAACACTGAAGCTTTCTTT. Translated, it gives CASSPGALNPNTEAFF.